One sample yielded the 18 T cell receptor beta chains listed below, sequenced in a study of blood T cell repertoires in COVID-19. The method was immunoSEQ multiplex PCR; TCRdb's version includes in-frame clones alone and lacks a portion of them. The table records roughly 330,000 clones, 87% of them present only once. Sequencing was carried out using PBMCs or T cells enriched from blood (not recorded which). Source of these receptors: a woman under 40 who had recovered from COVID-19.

The CDR3 bases are TGTGCCAGCAGTTTAATTGCGGGGGCTGGGGAGCAGTACTTC. It codes for CASSLIAGAGEQYF. The rearrangement links TRBV27 to TRBJ2-7; TRBD2 is a possible D gene (7 bases). The CDR3 length is 14 residues. The V gene's germline CDR1 is MNHEY and CDR2 SMNVEV (reference sequence). Trimming pared 2 bases from V and 7 bases from J, leaving 15 bases between.

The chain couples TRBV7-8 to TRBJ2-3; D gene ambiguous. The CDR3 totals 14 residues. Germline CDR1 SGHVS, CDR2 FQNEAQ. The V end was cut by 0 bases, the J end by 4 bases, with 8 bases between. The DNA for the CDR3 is TGTGCCAGCAGCTTAGCGCACTCCTCAGATACGCAGTATTTT. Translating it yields CASSLAHSSDTQYF.

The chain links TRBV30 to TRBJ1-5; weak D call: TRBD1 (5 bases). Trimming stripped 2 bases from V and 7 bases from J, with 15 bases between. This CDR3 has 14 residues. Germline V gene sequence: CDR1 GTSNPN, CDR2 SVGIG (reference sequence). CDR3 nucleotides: TGTGCCTGGAGTAGGAAAGGGGATGTGCAGCCCCAGCATTTT. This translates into CAWSRKGDVQPQHF.

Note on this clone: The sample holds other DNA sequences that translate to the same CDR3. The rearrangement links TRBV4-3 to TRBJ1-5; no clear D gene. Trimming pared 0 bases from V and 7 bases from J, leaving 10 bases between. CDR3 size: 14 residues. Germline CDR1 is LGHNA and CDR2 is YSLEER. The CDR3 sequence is CASSQDGRNQPQHF. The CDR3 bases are TGCGCCAGCAGCCAAGATGGCCGAAACCAGCCCCAGCATTTT.

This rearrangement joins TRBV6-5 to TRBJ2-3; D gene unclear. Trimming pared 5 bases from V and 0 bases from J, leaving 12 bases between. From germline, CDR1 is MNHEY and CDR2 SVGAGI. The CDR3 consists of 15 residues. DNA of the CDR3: TGTGCCAGCAGTATCGCCACAGATAGCACAGATACGCAGTATTTT. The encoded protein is CASSIATDSTDTQYF.

Written as DNA, the CDR3 is TGTGCCAGCAGTTTATTTTGGACTAGGGTGAACACAGATACGCAGTATTTT. It specifies CASSLFWTRVNTDTQYF. The chain is built from TRBV27 and TRBJ2-3; 7 nucleotides agree with TRBD2. The V gene's germline CDR1 is MNHEY and CDR2 SMNVEV (reference sequence). This CDR3 comprises 17 residues. J lost 2 bases, V lost 1 base, and 9 bases had no gene match.

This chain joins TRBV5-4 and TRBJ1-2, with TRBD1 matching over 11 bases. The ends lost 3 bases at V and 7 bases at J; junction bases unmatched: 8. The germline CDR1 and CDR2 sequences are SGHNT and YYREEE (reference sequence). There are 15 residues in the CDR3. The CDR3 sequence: CASSSAGQGERGYTF. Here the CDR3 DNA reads TGTGCCAGCAGCTCCGCGGGACAGGGGGAGCGTGGCTACACCTTC. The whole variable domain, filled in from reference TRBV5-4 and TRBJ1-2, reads ETGVTQSPTHLIKTRGQQVTLRCSSQSGHNTVSWYQQALGQGPQFIFQYYREEENGRGNFPPRFSGLQFPNYSSELNVNALELDDSALYLCASSSAGQGERGYTFGSGTRLTVV.

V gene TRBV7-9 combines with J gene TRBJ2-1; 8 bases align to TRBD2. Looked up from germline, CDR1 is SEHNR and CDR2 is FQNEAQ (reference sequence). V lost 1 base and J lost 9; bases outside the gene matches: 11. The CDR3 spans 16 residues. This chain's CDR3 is CASSLVQGLVIVEQFF. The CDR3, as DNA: TGTGCCAGCAGCTTAGTTCAGGGACTAGTAATCGTTGAGCAGTTCTTC. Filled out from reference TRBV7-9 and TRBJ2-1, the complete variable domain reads DTGVSQNPRHKITKRGQNVTFRCDPISEHNRLYWYRQTLGQGPEFLTYFQNEAQLEKSRLLSDRFSAERPKGSFSTLEIQRTEQGDSAMYLCASSLVQGLVIVEQFFGPGTRLTVL.

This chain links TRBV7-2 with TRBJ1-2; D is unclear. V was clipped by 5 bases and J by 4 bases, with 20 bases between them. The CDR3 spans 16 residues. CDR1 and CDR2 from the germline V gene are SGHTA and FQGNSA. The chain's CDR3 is CASSPQPGGGVYGYTF. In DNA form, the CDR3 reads TGTGCCAGCAGCCCACAGCCTGGAGGCGGCGTCTATGGCTACACCTTC.

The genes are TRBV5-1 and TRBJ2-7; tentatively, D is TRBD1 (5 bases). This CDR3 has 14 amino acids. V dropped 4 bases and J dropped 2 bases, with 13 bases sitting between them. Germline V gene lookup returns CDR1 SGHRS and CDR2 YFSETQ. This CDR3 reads CASSSQTETYEQYF. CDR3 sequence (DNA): TGCGCCAGCAGCAGTCAGACAGAGACCTACGAGCAGTACTTC.

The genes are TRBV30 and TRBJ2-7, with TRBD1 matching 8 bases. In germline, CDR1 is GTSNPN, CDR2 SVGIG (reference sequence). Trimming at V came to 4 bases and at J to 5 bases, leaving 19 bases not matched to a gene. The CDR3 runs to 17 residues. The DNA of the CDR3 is TGTGCCTGGACAACCCGGAGAAAGCGGCAGGGGGCTAACGAGCAGTACTTC. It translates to CAWTTRRKRQGANEQYF.

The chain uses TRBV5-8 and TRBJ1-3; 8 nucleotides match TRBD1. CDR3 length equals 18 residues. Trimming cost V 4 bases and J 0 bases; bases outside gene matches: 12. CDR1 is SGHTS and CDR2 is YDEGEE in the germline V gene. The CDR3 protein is CASSRPRTGYYSGNTIYF. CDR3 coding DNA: TGTGCCAGCAGCCGACCCCGGACAGGGTACTACTCTGGAAACACCATATATTTT.

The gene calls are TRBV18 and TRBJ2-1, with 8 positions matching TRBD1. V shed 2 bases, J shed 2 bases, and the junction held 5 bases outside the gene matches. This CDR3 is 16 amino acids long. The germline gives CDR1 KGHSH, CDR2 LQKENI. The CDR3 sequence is CASSPGTGFTYNEQFF. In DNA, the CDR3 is TGTGCCAGCTCACCAGGGACAGGCTTTACCTACAATGAGCAGTTCTTC. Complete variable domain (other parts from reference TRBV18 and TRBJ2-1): NAGVMQNPRHLVRRRGQEARLRCSPMKGHSHVYWYRQLPEEGLKFMVYLQKENIIDESGMPKERFSAEFPKEGPSILRIQQVVRGDSAAYFCASSPGTGFTYNEQFFGPGTRLTVL.

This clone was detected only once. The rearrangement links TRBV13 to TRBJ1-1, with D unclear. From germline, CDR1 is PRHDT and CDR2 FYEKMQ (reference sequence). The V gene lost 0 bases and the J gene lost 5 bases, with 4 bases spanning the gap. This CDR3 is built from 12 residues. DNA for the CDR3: TGTGCCAGCAGCTTAGGGACAACTGAAGCTTTCTTT. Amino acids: CASSLGTTEAFF.

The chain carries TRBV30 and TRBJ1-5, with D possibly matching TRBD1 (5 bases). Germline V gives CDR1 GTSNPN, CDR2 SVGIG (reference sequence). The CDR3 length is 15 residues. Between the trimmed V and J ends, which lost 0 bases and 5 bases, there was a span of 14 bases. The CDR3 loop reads CAWSVPGGEDQPQHF. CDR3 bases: TGTGCCTGGAGTGTACCCGGGGGTGAGGATCAGCCCCAGCATTTT.

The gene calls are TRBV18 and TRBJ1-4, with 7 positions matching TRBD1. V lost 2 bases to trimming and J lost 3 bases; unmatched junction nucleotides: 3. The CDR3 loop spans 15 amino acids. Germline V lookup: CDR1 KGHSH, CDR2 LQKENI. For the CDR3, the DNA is TGTGCCAGCTCACCAGGGACAGCTTCTAATGAAAAACTGTTTTTT. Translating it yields CASSPGTASNEKLFF. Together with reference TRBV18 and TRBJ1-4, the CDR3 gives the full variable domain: NAGVMQNPRHLVRRRGQEARLRCSPMKGHSHVYWYRQLPEEGLKFMVYLQKENIIDESGMPKERFSAEFPKEGPSILRIQQVVRGDSAAYFCASSPGTASNEKLFFGSGTQLSVL.

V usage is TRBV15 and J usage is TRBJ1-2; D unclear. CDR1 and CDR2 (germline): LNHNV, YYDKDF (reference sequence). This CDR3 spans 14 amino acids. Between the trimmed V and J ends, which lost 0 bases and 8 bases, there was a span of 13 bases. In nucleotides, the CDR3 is TGTGCCACCAGCAGAGATATCCGGAGCCAGGGCTACACCTTC. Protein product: CATSRDIRSQGYTF.

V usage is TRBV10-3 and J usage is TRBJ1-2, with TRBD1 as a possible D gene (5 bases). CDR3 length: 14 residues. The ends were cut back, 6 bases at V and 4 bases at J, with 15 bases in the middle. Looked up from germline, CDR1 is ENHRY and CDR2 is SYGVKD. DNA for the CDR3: TGTGCCATCAGGCCGGGACTTACAGCCTATGGCTACACCTTC. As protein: CAIRPGLTAYGYTF.